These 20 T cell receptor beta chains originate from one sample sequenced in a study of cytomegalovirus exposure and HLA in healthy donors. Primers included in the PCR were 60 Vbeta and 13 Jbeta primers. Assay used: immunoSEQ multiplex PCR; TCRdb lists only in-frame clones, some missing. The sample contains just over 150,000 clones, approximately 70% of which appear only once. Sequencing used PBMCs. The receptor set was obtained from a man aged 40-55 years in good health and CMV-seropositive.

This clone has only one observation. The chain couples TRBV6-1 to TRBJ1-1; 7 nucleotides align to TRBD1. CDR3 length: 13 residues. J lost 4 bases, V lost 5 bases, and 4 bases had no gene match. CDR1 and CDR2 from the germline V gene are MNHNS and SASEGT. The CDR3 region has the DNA TGTGCCAGCAGTATAGGGGGCGGCACTGAAGCTTTCTTT. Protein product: CASSIGGGTEAFF.

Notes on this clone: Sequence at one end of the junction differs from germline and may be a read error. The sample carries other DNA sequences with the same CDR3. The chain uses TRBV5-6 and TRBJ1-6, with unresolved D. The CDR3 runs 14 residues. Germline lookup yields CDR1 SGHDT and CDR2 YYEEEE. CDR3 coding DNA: TGTGCCAGCAGCGCGCGGGTCACGCGTTCACCCCTCCACTTC. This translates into CASSARVTRSPLHF.

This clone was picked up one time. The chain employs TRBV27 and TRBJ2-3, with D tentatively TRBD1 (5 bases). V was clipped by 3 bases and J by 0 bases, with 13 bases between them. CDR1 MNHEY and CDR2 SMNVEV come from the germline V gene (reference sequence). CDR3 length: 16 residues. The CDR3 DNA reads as TGTGCCAGCAGTTTTCTGGGGCTAGAGAGCACAGATACGCAGTATTTT. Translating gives CASSFLGLESTDTQYF.

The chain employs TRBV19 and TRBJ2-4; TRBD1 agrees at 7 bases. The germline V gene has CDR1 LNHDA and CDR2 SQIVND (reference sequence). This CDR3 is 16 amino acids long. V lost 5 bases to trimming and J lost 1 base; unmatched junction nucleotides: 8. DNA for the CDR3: TGTGCCAGTAGTGCCCGAACGACAGGGGCCAAAAACATTCAGTACTTC. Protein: CASSARTTGAKNIQYF.

Here the CDR3 DNA reads TGTGCCAGCAGCTTAGGGGACAGGGGGGACTATGGCTACACCTTC. Translated: CASSLGDRGDYGYTF. The gene calls are TRBV7-9 and TRBJ1-2, with 11 bases aligning to TRBD1. The CDR3 extends over 15 amino acids. J lost 3 bases, V lost 1 base, and 1 base had no gene match. Germline V gene sequence: CDR1 SEHNR, CDR2 FQNEAQ (reference sequence).

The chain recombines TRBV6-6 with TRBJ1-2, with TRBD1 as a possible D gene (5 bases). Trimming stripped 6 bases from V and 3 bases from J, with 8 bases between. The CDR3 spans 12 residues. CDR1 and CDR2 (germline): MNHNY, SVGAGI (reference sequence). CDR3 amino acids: CASSSTDYGYTF. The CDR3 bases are TGTGCCAGCAGCTCGACAGACTATGGCTACACCTTC.

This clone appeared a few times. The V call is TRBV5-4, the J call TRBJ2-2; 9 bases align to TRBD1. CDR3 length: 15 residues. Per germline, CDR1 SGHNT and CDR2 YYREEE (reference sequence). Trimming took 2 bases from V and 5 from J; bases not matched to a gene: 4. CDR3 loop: CASSFTGGQTGELFF. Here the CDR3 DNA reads TGTGCCAGCAGCTTTACAGGGGGCCAGACCGGGGAGCTGTTTTTT. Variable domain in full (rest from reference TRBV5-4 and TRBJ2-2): ETGVTQSPTHLIKTRGQQVTLRCSSQSGHNTVSWYQQALGQGPQFIFQYYREEENGRGNFPPRFSGLQFPNYSSELNVNALELDDSALYLCASSFTGGQTGELFFGEGSRLTVL.

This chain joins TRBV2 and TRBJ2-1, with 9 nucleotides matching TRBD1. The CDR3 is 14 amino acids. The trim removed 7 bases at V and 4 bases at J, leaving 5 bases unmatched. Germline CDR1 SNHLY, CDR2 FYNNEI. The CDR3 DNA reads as TGTGCCAGCATGGGGGACAGGGATTACAATGAGCAGTTCTTC. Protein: CASMGDRDYNEQFF.

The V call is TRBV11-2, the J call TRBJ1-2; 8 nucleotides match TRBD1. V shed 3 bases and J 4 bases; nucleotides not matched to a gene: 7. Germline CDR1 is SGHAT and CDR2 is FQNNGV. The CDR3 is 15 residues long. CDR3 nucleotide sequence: TGTGCCAGCAGCTTGGGGGGCGACAGGGGCTATGGCTACACCTTC. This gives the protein CASSLGGDRGYGYTF. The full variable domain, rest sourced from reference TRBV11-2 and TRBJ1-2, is EAGVAQSPRYKIIEKRQSVAFWCNPISGHATLYWYQQILGQGPKLLIQFQNNGVVDDSQLPKDRFSAERLKGVDSTLKIQPAKLEDSAVYLCASSLGGDRGYGYTFGSGTRLTVV.

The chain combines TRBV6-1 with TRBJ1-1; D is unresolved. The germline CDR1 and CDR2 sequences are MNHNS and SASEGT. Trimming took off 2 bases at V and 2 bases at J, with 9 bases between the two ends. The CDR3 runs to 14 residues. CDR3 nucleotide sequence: TGTGCCAGCAGTGAATCAGGAGGTAACACTGAAGCTTTCTTT. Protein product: CASSESGGNTEAFF.

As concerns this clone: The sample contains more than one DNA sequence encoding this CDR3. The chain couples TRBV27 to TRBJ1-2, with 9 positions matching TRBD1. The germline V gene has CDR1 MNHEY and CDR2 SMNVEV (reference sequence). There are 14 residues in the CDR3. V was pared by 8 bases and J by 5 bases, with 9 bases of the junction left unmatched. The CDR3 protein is CASSPPGQGYGYTF. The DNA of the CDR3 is TGTGCCAGCTCCCCCCCAGGACAGGGGTATGGCTACACCTTC.

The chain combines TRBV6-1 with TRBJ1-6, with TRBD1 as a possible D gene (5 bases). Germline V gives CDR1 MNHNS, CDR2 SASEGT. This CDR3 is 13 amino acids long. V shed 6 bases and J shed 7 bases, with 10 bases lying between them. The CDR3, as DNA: TGTGCCAGCAGAGCAGGGCCCAATTCACCCCTCCACTTT. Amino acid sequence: CASRAGPNSPLHF.

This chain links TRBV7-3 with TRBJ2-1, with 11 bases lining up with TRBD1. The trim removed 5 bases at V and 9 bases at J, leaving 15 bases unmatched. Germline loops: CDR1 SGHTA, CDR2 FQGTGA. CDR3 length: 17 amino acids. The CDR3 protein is CASSAGPGQGGEGEQFF. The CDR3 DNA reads TGTGCCAGCAGCGCCGGCCCGGGACAGGGGGGGGAGGGTGAGCAGTTCTTC.

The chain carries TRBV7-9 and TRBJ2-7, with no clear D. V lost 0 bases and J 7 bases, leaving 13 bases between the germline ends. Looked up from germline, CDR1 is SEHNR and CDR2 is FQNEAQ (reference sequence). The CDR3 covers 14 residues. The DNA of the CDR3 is TGTGCCAGCAGCTTAGCGCAGGCAGTAGAAGAGCAGTACTTC. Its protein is CASSLAQAVEEQYF.

CDR3 in amino acids: CASSELVRYEQYF. CDR3 nucleotide sequence: TGTGCCAGCAGCGAGTTGGTGAGATACGAGCAGTACTTC. The chain combines TRBV5-6 with TRBJ2-7; D unresolved. CDR3 length equals 13 residues. With 4 bases removed from V and 4 bases from J, the gap between germline ends came to 12 bases. Looked up from germline, CDR1 is SGHDT and CDR2 is YYEEEE.

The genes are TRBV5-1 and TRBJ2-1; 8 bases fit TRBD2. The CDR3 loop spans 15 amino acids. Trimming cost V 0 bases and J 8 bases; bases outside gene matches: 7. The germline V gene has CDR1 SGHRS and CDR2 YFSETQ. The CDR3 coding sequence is TGCGCCAGCAGCTTGGTATACGGGGGGGCGGATGAGCAGTTCTTC. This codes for CASSLVYGGADEQFF.

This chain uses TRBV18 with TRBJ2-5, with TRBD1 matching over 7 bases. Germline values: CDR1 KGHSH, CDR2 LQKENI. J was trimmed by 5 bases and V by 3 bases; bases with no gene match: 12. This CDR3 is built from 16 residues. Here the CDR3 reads CASSPRDSPNVETQYF. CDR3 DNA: TGTGCCAGCTCACCCCGGGACAGCCCCAACGTTGAGACCCAGTACTTC.

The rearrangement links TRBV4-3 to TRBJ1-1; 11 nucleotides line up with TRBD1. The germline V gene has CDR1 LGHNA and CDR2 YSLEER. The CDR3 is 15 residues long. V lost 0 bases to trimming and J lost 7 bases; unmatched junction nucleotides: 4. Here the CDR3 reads CASSQDEGQGGEAFF. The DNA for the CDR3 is TGCGCCAGCAGCCAAGATGAGGGACAGGGGGGTGAAGCTTTCTTT.

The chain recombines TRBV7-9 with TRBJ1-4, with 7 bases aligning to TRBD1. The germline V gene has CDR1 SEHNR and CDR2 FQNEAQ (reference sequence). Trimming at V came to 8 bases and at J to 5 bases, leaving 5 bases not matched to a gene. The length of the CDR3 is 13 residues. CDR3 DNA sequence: TGTGCCAGCTCGACAGGGAACAATGAAAAACTGTTTTTT. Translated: CASSTGNNEKLFF.

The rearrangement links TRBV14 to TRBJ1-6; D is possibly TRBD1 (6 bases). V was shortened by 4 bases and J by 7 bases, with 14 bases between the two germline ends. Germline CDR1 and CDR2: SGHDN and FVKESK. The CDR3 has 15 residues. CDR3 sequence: CASSPLRGRNSPLHF. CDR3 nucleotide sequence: TGTGCCAGCAGCCCACTCAGGGGAAGGAATTCACCCCTCCACTTT.